The rows below give T cell receptor beta chains drawn from one sample of a study of T cell repertoires in cytomegalovirus infection. TCRdb re-derived calls from the reads in MiXCR, one entry per CDR3 protein. The sample has almost 300,000 distinct CDR3 sequences; about 9.1% are singletons. Sequenced sample: PBMCs. The receptor source for this set is a human donor in good health (CMV status not recorded). Some clones in this sample may be carry-over from other donors' samples. CDR3s include the opening cysteine and the closing phenylalanine or tryptophan. Fields, in order: J gene, V gene, clone size, D gene, CDR3 DNA, CDR3 protein. D genes are given only for firm matches. Size values are once, few and many counts, or a class for expanded clones, and some rows have none.

j_gene: TRBJ2-1; v_gene: TRBV6-1; abundance: many; d_gene: -; CDR3nt: TGTGCCAGCAGCCTCAGGGGCCAGCAGTTCTTC; CDR3aa: CASSLRGQQFF
j_gene: TRBJ1-5; v_gene: TRBV12-5; abundance: many; d_gene: TRBD1; CDR3nt: TGTTTTGGGAGACAGGGCGGACAGCCCCAGCATTTT; CDR3aa: CFGRQGGQPQHF
j_gene: TRBJ1-1; v_gene: TRBV18; abundance: many; d_gene: -; CDR3nt: TGTGCCAGCTCACCAAGGGACAAAGACACTGAAGCTTTCTTT; CDR3aa: CASSPRDKDTEAFF
j_gene: TRBJ2-4; v_gene: TRBV12-3/TRBV12-4; abundance: -; d_gene: -; CDR3nt: TGTGCCAGCAGTTTTGGAGGGCTTGTAAACATTCAGTACTTC; CDR3aa: CASSFGGLVNIQYF
j_gene: TRBJ1-2; v_gene: TRBV28; abundance: many; d_gene: -; CDR3nt: TGTGCCAGCAGTTTCCCACTATATGGCTACACCTTC; CDR3aa: CASSFPLYGYTF
j_gene: TRBJ2-3; v_gene: TRBV7-2; abundance: many; d_gene: -; CDR3nt: TGTGCCAGCCAGAGGGGGGCGCACACAGATACGCAGTATTTT; CDR3aa: CASQRGAHTDTQYF
j_gene: TRBJ1-2; v_gene: TRBV7-2; abundance: many; d_gene: -; CDR3nt: TGTGCCAGCAGCCCCGGGGTAGGGCGTGGCTACACCTTC; CDR3aa: CASSPGVGRGYTF
j_gene: TRBJ2-7; v_gene: TRBV12-3/TRBV12-4; abundance: few; d_gene: -; CDR3nt: TGTGCCAGCAGTTTAGTGGTAAGCTCCTACGAGCAGTACTTC; CDR3aa: CASSLVVSSYEQYF
j_gene: TRBJ1-2; v_gene: TRBV5-1; abundance: -; d_gene: TRBD1; CDR3nt: TGCGCCAGCAGCTTGGCCGGTGACGACAGGGGTGGCTACACCTTC; CDR3aa: CASSLAGDDRGGYTF
j_gene: TRBJ2-3; v_gene: TRBV20-1; abundance: many; d_gene: -; CDR3nt: TGCAGTGCGCCGCGCTGGGGGGCGGGCACAGATACGCAGTATTTT; CDR3aa: CSAPRWGAGTDTQYF
j_gene: TRBJ2-4; v_gene: TRBV7-9; abundance: many; d_gene: TRBD1; CDR3nt: TGTGCCAGCAGCTTACCGGGACAGGGAAACATTCAGTACTTC; CDR3aa: CASSLPGQGNIQYF
j_gene: TRBJ2-1; v_gene: TRBV6-2/TRBV6-3; abundance: many; d_gene: -; CDR3nt: TGTGCCAGCAGTAGCCAGACAGGTGAGCAGTTCTTC; CDR3aa: CASSSQTGEQFF
j_gene: TRBJ2-6; v_gene: TRBV3-1; abundance: few; d_gene: -; CDR3nt: TGTGCCAGCAGCCAACGGGGGACCGGCCGTGGGGCCAACGTCCTGACTTTC; CDR3aa: CASSQRGTGRGANVLTF
j_gene: TRBJ1-2; v_gene: TRBV7-2; abundance: many; d_gene: TRBD1; CDR3nt: TGTGCCAGCAGCCCCCCAGGGGGCGTATATGGCTACACCTTC; CDR3aa: CASSPPGGVYGYTF
j_gene: TRBJ2-3; v_gene: TRBV6-5; abundance: many; d_gene: TRBD1; CDR3nt: TGTGCCAGCAGTTACTCGCGATCGACAGGGGGCACAGATACGCAGTATTTT; CDR3aa: CASSYSRSTGGTDTQYF
j_gene: TRBJ2-7; v_gene: TRBV18; abundance: many; d_gene: -; CDR3nt: TGTGCCAGCTCACCCATCCAGGGGTCCTACGAGCAGTACTTC; CDR3aa: CASSPIQGSYEQYF
j_gene: TRBJ1-2; v_gene: TRBV4-1; abundance: many; d_gene: -; CDR3nt: TGCGCCAGCAGCCGGGATCCGAAAAACTATGGCTACACCTTC; CDR3aa: CASSRDPKNYGYTF
j_gene: TRBJ1-2; v_gene: TRBV20-1; abundance: many; d_gene: -; CDR3nt: TGCAGTGCTAGAGATGGCGTCCGGGGCTATGGCTACACCTTC; CDR3aa: CSARDGVRGYGYTF
j_gene: TRBJ2-1; v_gene: TRBV7-2; abundance: many; d_gene: -; CDR3nt: TGTGCCAGCAGTTTCGGACCCTTCTTTGGGGTGAATGAGCAGTTCTTC; CDR3aa: CASSFGPFFGVNEQFF
j_gene: TRBJ2-1; v_gene: TRBV18; abundance: few; d_gene: TRBD1; CDR3nt: TGTGCCAGCTCACCCAGGGGGCTGGGTGAGCAGTTCTTC; CDR3aa: CASSPRGLGEQFF
j_gene: TRBJ1-1; v_gene: TRBV10-3; abundance: -; d_gene: TRBD1; CDR3nt: TGTGCCATCAGGCGGGACAGGGAGGGCACTGAAGCTTACTTT; CDR3aa: CAIRRDREGTEAYF
j_gene: TRBJ1-5; v_gene: TRBV20-1; abundance: -; d_gene: -; CDR3nt: TGCAGTGCTTCGAAGAGGGCGGGGGTTAATCAGCCCCAGCATTTT; CDR3aa: CSASKRAGVNQPQHF
j_gene: TRBJ1-5; v_gene: TRBV27; abundance: many; d_gene: -; CDR3nt: TGTGCCAGCAGTTCGGCCGCACCCAGCAATCAGCCCCAGCATTTT; CDR3aa: CASSSAAPSNQPQHF
j_gene: TRBJ1-5; v_gene: TRBV27; abundance: -; d_gene: -; CDR3nt: TGTGCCAGCAAGGGGAATGGGAATCAGCCCCAGCATTTT; CDR3aa: CASKGNGNQPQHF
j_gene: TRBJ1-2; v_gene: TRBV10-2; abundance: many; d_gene: -; CDR3nt: TGCGCCAGCAGAGCAGGGAATAACTATGGCTACACCTTC; CDR3aa: CASRAGNNYGYTF
j_gene: TRBJ2-5; v_gene: TRBV14; abundance: -; d_gene: -; CDR3nt: TGTGCCAGCAGCCAAGACCTGGACTACCAAGAGACCCAGTACTTC; CDR3aa: CASSQDLDYQETQYF
j_gene: TRBJ2-5; v_gene: TRBV20-1; abundance: many; d_gene: TRBD2; CDR3nt: TGCAGTGCTAGTCCACTAGCGAGAGAGACCCAGTACTTC; CDR3aa: CSASPLARETQYF
j_gene: TRBJ2-2; v_gene: TRBV29-1; abundance: few; d_gene: -; CDR3nt: TGCAGCGTTTGGGGTGGGATAGTTAACACCGGGGAGCTGTTTTTT; CDR3aa: CSVWGGIVNTGELFF
j_gene: TRBJ2-2; v_gene: TRBV5-6; abundance: -; d_gene: -; CDR3nt: TGTGCCAGCAGCTTGAGACAGAAGACCGGGGAGCTGTTTTTT; CDR3aa: CASSLRQKTGELFF
j_gene: TRBJ1-1; v_gene: TRBV20-1; abundance: -; d_gene: -; CDR3nt: TGCAGTGCTAGAACGACAGGCGGTCTTGAAGCTTTCTTT; CDR3aa: CSARTTGGLEAFF
j_gene: TRBJ1-1; v_gene: TRBV4-2; abundance: -; d_gene: TRBD1; CDR3nt: TGTGCCAGCAGCCAAGAGGCAGGGGGCGGGATCACTGAAGCTTTCTTT; CDR3aa: CASSQEAGGGITEAFF
j_gene: TRBJ2-7; v_gene: TRBV7-2; abundance: many; d_gene: -; CDR3nt: TGTGCCAGCAGCTACGGGACAAAGGTTTACGAGCAGTACTTC; CDR3aa: CASSYGTKVYEQYF
j_gene: TRBJ2-2; v_gene: TRBV24-1; abundance: few; d_gene: -; CDR3nt: TGTGCCACCAGAACCGGGACCGGGAACACCGGGGAGCTGTTTTTT; CDR3aa: CATRTGTGNTGELFF
j_gene: TRBJ2-6; v_gene: TRBV19; abundance: many; d_gene: -; CDR3nt: TGTGCCAGTAGTATCACCCCCTCTGGGGCCAACGTCCTGACTTTC; CDR3aa: CASSITPSGANVLTF
j_gene: TRBJ2-1; v_gene: TRBV24-1; abundance: many; d_gene: -; CDR3nt: TGTGCCACCAGTGATCGTGGGTTCACCTCCTACAATGAGCAGTTCTTC; CDR3aa: CATSDRGFTSYNEQFF
j_gene: TRBJ1-2; v_gene: TRBV10-1; abundance: -; d_gene: -; CDR3nt: TGCGCCAGCAGTGACCCCTGGGGAGGTGATGGCTACACCTTC; CDR3aa: CASSDPWGGDGYTF
j_gene: TRBJ1-2; v_gene: TRBV29-1; abundance: many; d_gene: -; CDR3nt: TGCAGCGTTGATCGATGGCAGGGACGCTATGGCTACACCTTC; CDR3aa: CSVDRWQGRYGYTF
j_gene: TRBJ2-7; v_gene: TRBV10-3; abundance: many; d_gene: -; CDR3nt: TGTGCCACCGGAGGGTTGGGTAACGAGCAGTACTTC; CDR3aa: CATGGLGNEQYF
j_gene: TRBJ2-7; v_gene: TRBV7-6; abundance: many; d_gene: TRBD2; CDR3nt: TGTGCCAGCAGCACCGGGGGGTTCTACGAGCAGTACTTC; CDR3aa: CASSTGGFYEQYF
j_gene: TRBJ2-3; v_gene: TRBV28; abundance: -; d_gene: -; CDR3nt: TGTGCCAGCAGTTTATTGCAGGGGCGAGATACGCAGTATTTT; CDR3aa: CASSLLQGRDTQYF
j_gene: TRBJ1-6; v_gene: TRBV20-1; abundance: many; d_gene: -; CDR3nt: TGCAGTGCTAGAGATTCCGGCTCAGCGGGGTATAATTCACCCCTCCACTTT; CDR3aa: CSARDSGSAGYNSPLHF
j_gene: TRBJ2-3; v_gene: TRBV7-9; abundance: many; d_gene: -; CDR3nt: TGTGCCAGCAGCTTAGGGGCAGGACGAAACACAGATACGCAGTATTTT; CDR3aa: CASSLGAGRNTDTQYF
j_gene: TRBJ1-2; v_gene: TRBV29-1; abundance: few; d_gene: -; CDR3nt: TGCAGCGTTGAACCCTCAGGGGTGGTCTATGGCTACACCTTC; CDR3aa: CSVEPSGVVYGYTF
j_gene: TRBJ2-1; v_gene: TRBV7-8; abundance: many; d_gene: TRBD2; CDR3nt: TGTGCCAGCACCCCTCCCCGGGGGGGGTCCTACAATGAGCAGTTCTTC; CDR3aa: CASTPPRGGSYNEQFF
j_gene: TRBJ2-3; v_gene: TRBV28; abundance: many; d_gene: TRBD1; CDR3nt: TGTGCCAGCAGTCCCAACAGGGGGCGCGTGGCAGATACGCAGTATTTT; CDR3aa: CASSPNRGRVADTQYF
j_gene: TRBJ2-1; v_gene: TRBV18; abundance: many; d_gene: TRBD1; CDR3nt: TGTGCCAGCTCGCCCGACAGGGTCCGCAATGAGCAGTTCTTC; CDR3aa: CASSPDRVRNEQFF
j_gene: TRBJ1-1; v_gene: TRBV5-6; abundance: many; d_gene: -; CDR3nt: TGTGCCAGCAGCTTGGCGGGCCCGACGGCTGAAGCTTTCTTT; CDR3aa: CASSLAGPTAEAFF
j_gene: TRBJ1-1; v_gene: TRBV14; abundance: -; d_gene: -; CDR3nt: TGTGCCAGCAGTATCACCCTTGGGTGGGGGCTGGGCACTGAAGCTTTCTTT; CDR3aa: CASSITLGWGLGTEAFF
j_gene: TRBJ2-6; v_gene: TRBV28; abundance: many; d_gene: -; CDR3nt: TGTGCCAGCACCCTTACAGTCTCTGGGGCCAACGTCCTGACTTTC; CDR3aa: CASTLTVSGANVLTF
j_gene: TRBJ1-5; v_gene: TRBV20-1; abundance: many; d_gene: TRBD1; CDR3nt: TGCAGTGCTAGAGATCCTAGGGGACAGCCCAATCAGCCCCAGCATTTT; CDR3aa: CSARDPRGQPNQPQHF
j_gene: TRBJ1-5; v_gene: TRBV6-1; abundance: many; d_gene: -; CDR3nt: TGTGCCAGCAGTGAACAGCCCCGGGGCAATCAGCCCCAGCATTTT; CDR3aa: CASSEQPRGNQPQHF
j_gene: TRBJ2-3; v_gene: TRBV6-2/TRBV6-3; abundance: many; d_gene: TRBD2; CDR3nt: TGTGCCAGCAGCCTTAGCGGGGTCACAGATACGCAGTATTTT; CDR3aa: CASSLSGVTDTQYF
j_gene: TRBJ2-2; v_gene: TRBV29-1; abundance: -; d_gene: -; CDR3nt: TGCAGCGTTGCGGATCCCGGGGAGCTGTTTTTT; CDR3aa: CSVADPGELFF
j_gene: TRBJ1-5; v_gene: TRBV19; abundance: many; d_gene: -; CDR3nt: TGTGCCAGTAGTATCTATGGGGCTGGTCGCGGCCAGCCCCAGCATTTT; CDR3aa: CASSIYGAGRGQPQHF